This entry concerns a single T cell receptor beta chain. No antigen is known for it. Across 18 months, stable Graves' hyperthyroidism was marked by no progression to ophthalmopathy. This entry comes from a study of T cells in Graves' hyperthyroidism and ophthalmopathy. Study at large: At initial diagnosis, before any treatment had begun, peripheral blood was obtained. Whole-study findings and limits: Most clonotypes that expanded in the thyroid above 0.001 also showed up in blood.

Researchers amplified the TCR beta CDR3 regions from RNA transcripts. With the HTBI primer set, the TCR CDR3 went through a first round of RT-PCR. MiXCR was run by TCRdb on the multiplex PCR reads, yielding one entry per CDR3 protein. The sample has about 690,000 distinct CDR3 sequences, 17% seen once. This CDR3 contains 12 residues. The germline V gene has CDR1 SGHTA and CDR2 FQGNSA. Trimming took 3 bases from V and 10 from J, leaving 10 bases between them. The source is a man in his forties or fifties with Graves' hyperthyroidism. This chain links TRBV7-2 with TRBJ2-1; D remains ambiguous. Sequencing used blood. The CDR3 region has the DNA TGTGCCAGCAGCTTCAGTGCACGGGAGCAGTTCTTC. It translates to CASSFSAREQFF. Full variable domain (missing parts from reference TRBV7-2 and TRBJ2-1): GAGVSQSPSNKVTEKGKDVELRCDPISGHTALYWYRQSLGQGLEFLIYFQGNSAPDKSGLPSDRFSAERTGGSVSTLTIQRTQQEDSAVYLCASSFSAREQFFGPGTRLTVL.